This T cell receptor (beta chain) was retrieved from a study of T cells after yellow fever vaccination. Germline V gene sequence: CDR1 DFQATT, CDR2 SNEGSKA (reference sequence). The ends were cut back, 0 bases at V and 1 base at J, with 3 bases in the middle. CDR3 size: 12 residues. MiXCR, applied by TCRdb to the 5' RACE reads, yields one record per CDR3 protein. This sample carries over 150,000 distinct CDR3 sequences, almost 7% of them seen once, and the ten largest clones take 2.5% to 3%. In its sample, this clonotype was seen many times. Specimen: CD4+ T cells sorted from PBMCs, collected 5 days after the first yellow fever vaccination. This chain joins TRBV20-1 and TRBJ1-1, with D hard to call. The clonotype was recovered from a man younger than 35 who received the YFV17D yellow fever vaccine. The CDR3 loop is CSARETNTEAFF. The CDR3 nucleotides read TGCAGTGCTAGAGAGACGAACACTGAAGCTTTCTTT.